This T cell receptor beta chain was captured in a study of cytomegalovirus exposure and HLA in healthy donors. Study conclusions and caveats: What TCR beta sequences reportedly achieved was accurate prediction of HLA-A and HLA-B alleles in most subjects. Highest at DRB1 and lowest at HLA-C, TCR association rates differed among HLA loci in a later analysis. When the data were analyzed later, several of the most significant clusters appeared to be linked to common viral pathogens.

With respect to this clone: The antigen is not known.

Trimming pared 5 bases from V and 7 bases from J, leaving 18 bases between. Germline V gene sequence: CDR1 SEHNR, CDR2 FQNEAQ (reference sequence). This CDR3 is 14 amino acids long. This PCR relied on a set of 60 Vbeta primers and 13 Jbeta primers. TCRdb's copy holds only in-frame clones and misses some; the assay was immunoSEQ multiplex PCR. The sample yields some 150,000 clones, 65% to 85% seen once. The receptor was isolated from a woman in her late teens or twenties in good health and CMV-seronegative. The sample comprised PBMCs. This rearrangement joins TRBV7-9 to TRBJ2-7, with D possibly TRBD2 on 6 matching bases. The CDR3 is CASSPTVMGGEQYF. The CDR3, as DNA: TGTGCCAGCAGCCCAACAGTTATGGGAGGAGAGCAGTACTTC.